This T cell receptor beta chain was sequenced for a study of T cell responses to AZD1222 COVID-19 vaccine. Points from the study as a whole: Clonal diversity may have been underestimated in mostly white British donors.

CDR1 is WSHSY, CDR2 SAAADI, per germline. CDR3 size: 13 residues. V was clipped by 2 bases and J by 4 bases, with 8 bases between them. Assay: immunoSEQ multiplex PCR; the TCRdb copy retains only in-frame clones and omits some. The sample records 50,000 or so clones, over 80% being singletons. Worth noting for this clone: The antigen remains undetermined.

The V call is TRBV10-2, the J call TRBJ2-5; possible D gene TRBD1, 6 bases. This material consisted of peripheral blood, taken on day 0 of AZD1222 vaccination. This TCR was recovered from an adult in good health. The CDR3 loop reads CASSETGRETQYF. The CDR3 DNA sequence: TGCGCCAGCAGTGAGACAGGGCGAGAGACCCAGTACTTC.